This TCR beta chain came from a study of Ad26.COV2.S vaccination and SARS-CoV-2 variants. Background on the study: In the study, Ad26.COV2.S was injected intramuscularly once, or twice 56 days apart. General observations from the study: Placebo and vaccine recipients had non-spike TCR breadth that was similar. Measures of TCR breadth and depth may have fallen short of total T cell responses.

Trimming removed 6 bases at V and 0 bases at J, with 19 bases between. CDR3 length: 17 amino acids. The germline gives CDR1 PRHDT, CDR2 FYEKMQ (reference sequence). Noted treatment: roughly 18 received Ad26.COV2.S at low or high dose, single or two shots; five or six received placebo; per-sample allocation not given. Day 63 after the first injection of vaccine or placebo was the sampling time. An adult of 18-55 years in Boston served as donor. Concerning this clone itself: What it binds is unknown.

Assay used: immunoSEQ multiplex PCR; TCRdb lists only in-frame clones, some missing. The sample has fewer than 400,000 clones; approximately 80% are singletons. The sample here was peripheral blood, taken in a trial of Ad26.COV2.S vaccine versus placebo. This TCR derives from a person aged 18-60 years who received the Ad26.COV2.S COVID-19 vaccine or a placebo. The V call is TRBV13, the J call TRBJ2-3; possible D gene TRBD1, 5 bases. In DNA, the CDR3 is TGTGCCAGCAGAAGAGTGCCGACAGTTACTAGCACAGATACGCAGTATTTT. Translation: CASRRVPTVTSTDTQYF.